What follows are 19 T cell receptor beta chains derived from one specimen sequenced in a study of graft-versus-host responses after intestinal transplantation. Their antigen targets remain unknown. Sequencing was performed with immunoSEQ multiplex PCR; in TCRdb, only in-frame clones are kept and a portion is missing. The sample carries some 140,000 clones, around 90% recorded once. This specimen was unstimulated CD4+ T cells sorted from spleen or lymph node cells, taken before intestinal transplant. All receptors come from a human donor who received an intestinal transplant.

The J gene is TRBJ2-7, the V gene TRBV18, with a possible D match to TRBD1 (6 bases). V lost 0 bases and J 0 bases, leaving 9 bases between the germline ends. This CDR3 is built from 15 residues. Germline assignment: CDR1 KGHSH and CDR2 LQKENI. CDR3 in amino acids: CASSPPSQGSYEQYF. The DNA for the CDR3 is TGTGCCAGCTCACCACCGTCACAGGGCTCCTACGAGCAGTACTTC. The full variable domain, in which reference TRBV18 and TRBJ2-7 provide the parts outside the CDR3, is NAGVMQNPRHLVRRRGQEARLRCSPMKGHSHVYWYRQLPEEGLKFMVYLQKENIIDESGMPKERFSAEFPKEGPSILRIQQVVRGDSAAYFCASSPPSQGSYEQYFGPGTRLTVT.

The gene calls are TRBV15 and TRBJ1-1; D is undetermined. This CDR3 contains 15 residues. Germline V gene sequence: CDR1 LNHNV, CDR2 YYDKDF (reference sequence). The V end was cut by 2 bases, the J end by 3 bases, with 13 bases between. The CDR3 loop is CATSRNSDGYTEAFF. The DNA of the CDR3 is TGTGCCACCAGCAGAAACAGTGATGGGTACACTGAAGCTTTCTTT.

The chain employs TRBV18 and TRBJ1-1; D is unclear. The V gene's germline CDR1 is KGHSH and CDR2 LQKENI. Trimming cost V 4 bases and J 0 bases, with 6 bases left between them. The CDR3 has 13 amino acids. The CDR3 region is CASSQAVNTEAFF. In DNA, the CDR3 is TGTGCCAGCTCACAGGCAGTGAACACTGAAGCTTTCTTT.

The CDR3 loop is CAISDLTGTTEAFF. The CDR3 DNA sequence: TGTGCCATCAGTGACCTGACAGGGACCACTGAAGCTTTCTTT. V usage is TRBV10-3 and J usage is TRBJ1-1; 7 bases line up with TRBD1. The germline V gene has CDR1 ENHRY and CDR2 SYGVKD. Unmatched junction bases numbered 5, after V lost 3 bases and J lost 4 bases. The CDR3 consists of 14 residues.

This clone was seen just once. The V gene is TRBV27, the J gene TRBJ1-1; D is uncertain. Germline V lookup: CDR1 MNHEY, CDR2 SMNVEV (reference sequence). The ends were cut back, 3 bases at V and 1 base at J, with 6 bases in the middle. CDR3 length: 13 amino acids. The CDR3 DNA sequence: TGTGCCAGCAGTTTGAGTAGGAACACTGAAGCTTTCTTT. It codes for CASSLSRNTEAFF.

The rearrangement uses TRBV6-6 and TRBJ1-2; D possibly corresponds to TRBD1 (5 bases). CDR1 MNHNY and CDR2 SVGAGI come from the germline V gene (reference sequence). The CDR3 has 16 amino acids. The V end was cut by 5 bases, the J end by 5 bases, with 21 bases between. CDR3: CASSLPAGRGAYGYTF. CDR3 DNA sequence: TGTGCCAGCAGTCTCCCCGCGGGGCGCGGGGCTTATGGCTACACCTTC.

The chain joins TRBV4-2 to TRBJ2-1, with D hard to call. CDR1 and CDR2 from the germline V gene are LGHNA and YNFKEQ. The CDR3 covers 15 residues. The V end lost 4 bases, the J end lost 2 bases, and 12 bases lay between the germline ends. The CDR3 reads CASSPQAETYNEQFF. CDR3 bases: TGTGCCAGCAGCCCACAAGCCGAAACCTACAATGAGCAGTTCTTC.

The chain carries TRBV6-1 and TRBJ2-1, with D unclear. There are 14 residues in the CDR3. From germline, CDR1 is MNHNS and CDR2 SASEGT. Trimming took 5 bases from V and 10 from J, leaving 18 bases between them. CDR3 sequence: CASSTKTPQREQFF. CDR3 nucleotide sequence: TGTGCCAGCAGTACCAAGACCCCTCAAAGAGAGCAGTTCTTC.

The chain recombines TRBV5-4 with TRBJ2-5, with TRBD2 as a possible D gene (7 bases). The CDR3 extends over 12 amino acids. Trimming removed 10 bases at V and 1 base at J, with 11 bases between. The germline gives CDR1 SGHNT, CDR2 YYREEE (reference sequence). The CDR3 nucleotides read TGTGCCGGAGGGGGGGCCCAAGAGACCCAGTACTTC. Translating gives CAGGGAQETQYF.

The rearrangement joins TRBV19 to TRBJ1-6; D uncertain. CDR3 length equals 15 residues. Trimming removed 3 bases at V and 6 bases at J, with 12 bases between. Germline V lookup: CDR1 LNHDA, CDR2 SQIVND (reference sequence). The CDR3 coding sequence is TGTGCCAGTAGTATGACGGGCAGTTTTAATTCACCCCTCCACTTT. Translated, it gives CASSMTGSFNSPLHF.

This clone appeared a few times. The chain has TRBV10-3 and TRBJ2-7; 7 nucleotides align to TRBD1. The CDR3 is 13 residues long. V shed 2 bases and J 3 bases; nucleotides not matched to a gene: 1. Germline values: CDR1 ENHRY, CDR2 SYGVKD. The CDR3 region has the DNA TGTGCCATCAGTGAGAGGACAGGCTACGAGCAGTACTTC. Its translation is CAISERTGYEQYF.

The rearrangement uses TRBV30 and TRBJ2-2; D could derive from TRBD1 or TRBD2 (5 bases each). The ends were cut back, 1 base at V and 7 bases at J, with 16 bases in the middle. The CDR3 is 15 amino acids. The germline CDR1 and CDR2 sequences are GTSNPN and SVGIG (reference sequence). The CDR3 DNA reads as TGTGCCTGGAGTGCCCCCGGGACGTTGAGCGGGGAGCTGTTTTTT. Protein sequence: CAWSAPGTLSGELFF.

About this clone: One junction end disagrees with the germline gene, perhaps due to a read error. The CDR3 DNA sequence: TGTGCCAGCAGCTTAGAGAGAGCGGGGGGGCCTAAGATCTTC. Its protein is CASSLERAGGPKIF. V and J are TRBV7-8 and TRBJ2-1; 10 positions agree with TRBD2. Germline-derived CDR1 and CDR2 are SGHVS and FQNEAQ. This CDR3 is built from 14 residues.

Only one count was recorded for this clone. The chain links TRBV11-2 to TRBJ2-4; D possibly corresponds to TRBD1 (6 bases). Trimming removed 5 bases from V and 0 bases from J, with 14 bases in between. The CDR3 covers 16 residues. In germline, CDR1 is SGHAT, CDR2 FQNNGV. Written as DNA, the CDR3 is TGTGCCAGCAGCAATCGACAGGCGCTAGCCAAAAACATTCAGTACTTC. Translated, it gives CASSNRQALAKNIQYF.

The chain couples TRBV11-2 to TRBJ2-5; D possibly corresponds to TRBD1 (6 bases). CDR1 SGHAT and CDR2 FQNNGV come from the germline V gene. The CDR3 runs 15 residues. V shed 5 bases and J shed 4 bases, with 17 bases lying between them. The CDR3 DNA reads TGTGCCAGCAGCCTAGGGCGCCAGGGGCTAGAGACCCAGTACTTC. It is translated as CASSLGRQGLETQYF.

The J gene is TRBJ1-2, the V gene TRBV7-9; D gene unclear. Germline-derived CDR1 and CDR2 are SEHNR and FQNEAQ (reference sequence). The CDR3 covers 13 residues. V lost 1 base, J lost 8 bases, and 11 bases lay in between. The CDR3 here is CASSLGVYRGYTF. The CDR3 nucleotides are TGTGCCAGCAGCTTAGGGGTCTATCGGGGCTACACCTTC.

V usage is TRBV18 and J usage is TRBJ1-1; no definite D call. The germline CDR1 and CDR2 sequences are KGHSH and LQKENI. The CDR3 length is 12 residues. V lost 3 bases and J 6 bases, leaving 8 bases between the germline ends. CDR3 DNA: TGTGCCAGCTCACCCGTAGGAGCTGAAGCTTTCTTT. It codes for CASSPVGAEAFF.

The rearrangement uses TRBV27 and TRBJ2-1, with D possibly being TRBD2 (8 bases). The germline V and J ends were trimmed by 7 bases and 5 bases, with 24 bases remaining between them. The germline CDR1 and CDR2 sequences are MNHEY and SMNVEV (reference sequence). CDR3 length equals 17 residues. CDR3 loop: CASTSKGAAGVNNEQFF. CDR3 bases: TGTGCCAGCACCTCTAAGGGGGCAGCGGGGGTTAACAATGAGCAGTTCTTC.

The CDR3 sequence is CASSQVPGLRGSGNTIYF. CDR3 nucleotides: TGCGCCAGCAGCCAAGTCCCGGGGTTGAGGGGCTCTGGAAACACCATATATTTT. The V gene is TRBV4-1, the J gene TRBJ1-3; D might be TRBD1 (5 bases). Germline V lookup: CDR1 MGHRA, CDR2 YSYEKL. Trimming took 1 base from V and 0 from J, leaving 16 bases between them. This CDR3 comprises 18 residues.